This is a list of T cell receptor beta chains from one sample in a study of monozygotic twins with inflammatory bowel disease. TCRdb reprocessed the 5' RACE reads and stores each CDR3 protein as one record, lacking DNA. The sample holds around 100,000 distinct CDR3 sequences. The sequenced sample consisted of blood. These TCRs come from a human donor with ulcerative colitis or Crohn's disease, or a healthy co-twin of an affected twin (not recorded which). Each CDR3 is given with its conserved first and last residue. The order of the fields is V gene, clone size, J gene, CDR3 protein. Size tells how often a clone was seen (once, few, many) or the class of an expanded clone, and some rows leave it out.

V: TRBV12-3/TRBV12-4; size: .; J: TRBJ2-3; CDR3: CASSPGLRGGADTQYF
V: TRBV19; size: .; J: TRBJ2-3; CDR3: CASSAVVSSRTDTQYF
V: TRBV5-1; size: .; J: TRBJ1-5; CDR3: CASSLEQGGQPQHF
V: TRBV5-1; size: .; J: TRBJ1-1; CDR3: CASSLEGVGYTEAFF
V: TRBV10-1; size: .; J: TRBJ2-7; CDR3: CASSDTGDTYEQYF
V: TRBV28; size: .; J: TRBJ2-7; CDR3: CASITGTGSYEQYF
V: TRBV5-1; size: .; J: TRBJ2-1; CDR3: CASSSTGTPSYNEQFF
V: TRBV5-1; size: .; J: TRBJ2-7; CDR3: CASSSRGTGYEQYF
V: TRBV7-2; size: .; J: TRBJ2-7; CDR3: CASSLVTAGGSEQYF
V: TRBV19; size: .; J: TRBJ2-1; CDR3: CASTRQLNTNNEQFF
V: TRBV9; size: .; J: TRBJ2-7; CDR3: CASSPAGGSLHEQYF
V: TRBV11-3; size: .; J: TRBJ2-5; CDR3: CASSLDGQGAETQYF
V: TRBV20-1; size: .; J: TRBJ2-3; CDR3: CSAPTIRGGDTQYF
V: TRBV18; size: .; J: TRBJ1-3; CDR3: CAAPSGNTIYF
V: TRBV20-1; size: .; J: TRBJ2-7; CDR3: CRAVRGYEQYF
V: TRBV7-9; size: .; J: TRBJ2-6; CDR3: CASSLPTDRGNALTF
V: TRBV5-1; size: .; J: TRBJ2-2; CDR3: CASSFAGGPATGELFF
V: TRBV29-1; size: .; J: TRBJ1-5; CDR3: CSVEVGTGLNQPQHF
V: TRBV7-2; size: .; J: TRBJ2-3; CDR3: CASSYSGPRAGTQYF
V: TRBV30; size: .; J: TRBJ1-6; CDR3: CAWTPGQGLSQDSPLHF
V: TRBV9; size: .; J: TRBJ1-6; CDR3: CASRSRDSGNSPLHF
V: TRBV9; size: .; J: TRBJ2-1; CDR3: CASSPRQGRQGDEQFF
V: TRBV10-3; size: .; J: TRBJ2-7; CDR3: CAISEFGAWIDEQYF
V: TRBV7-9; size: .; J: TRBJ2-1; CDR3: CASRQEDNEQFF
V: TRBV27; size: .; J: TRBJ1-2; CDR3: CASSLSFPGNYGYTF
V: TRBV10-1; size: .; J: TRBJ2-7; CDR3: CASSLGGSDNEQYF
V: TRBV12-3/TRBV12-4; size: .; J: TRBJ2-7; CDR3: CASNQGYGEQYF
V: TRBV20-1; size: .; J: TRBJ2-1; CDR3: CSARDIGDYSTEQFF
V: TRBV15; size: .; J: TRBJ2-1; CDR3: CATSSERGDRNEQFF
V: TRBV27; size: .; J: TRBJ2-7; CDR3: CASSLKLAGASYEQYF
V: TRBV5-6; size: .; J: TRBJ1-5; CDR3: CASSKGGGPQHF
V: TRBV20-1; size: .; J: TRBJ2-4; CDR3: CSAHLQGAKNIQYF
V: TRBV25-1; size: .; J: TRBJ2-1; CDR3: CASGLAGGPGRLPNEQFF
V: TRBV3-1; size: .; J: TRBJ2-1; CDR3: CASTHSSSGRAPNEQFF
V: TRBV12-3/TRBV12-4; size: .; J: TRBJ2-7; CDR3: CASSWNYEQYF
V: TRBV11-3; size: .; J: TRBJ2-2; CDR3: CASREQSGVLTGELFF
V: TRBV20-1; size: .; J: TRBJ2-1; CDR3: CSAREGARPYNEQFF
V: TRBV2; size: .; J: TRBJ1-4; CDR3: CASSATGAAGEKLFF
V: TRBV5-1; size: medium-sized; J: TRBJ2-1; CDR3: CASSLGSSGNYNEQFF
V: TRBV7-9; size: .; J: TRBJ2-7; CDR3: CASSLSPQGGSEQYF
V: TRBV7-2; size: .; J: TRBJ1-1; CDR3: CATRSVATPGENTEAFF
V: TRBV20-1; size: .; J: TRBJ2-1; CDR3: CSAPGQGHNEQFF
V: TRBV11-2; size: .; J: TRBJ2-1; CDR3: CASSPSLGQGAKIPYNEQFF
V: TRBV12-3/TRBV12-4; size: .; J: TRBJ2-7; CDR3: CASSLGGGPYEQYF
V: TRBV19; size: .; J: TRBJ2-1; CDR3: CASKPTGTRDFNEQFF
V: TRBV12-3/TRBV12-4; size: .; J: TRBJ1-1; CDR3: CASSLRGPEAFF
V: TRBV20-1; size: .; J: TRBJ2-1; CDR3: CSARTGLAGHNEQFF
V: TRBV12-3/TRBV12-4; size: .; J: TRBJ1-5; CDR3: CASSTRTGGGNQPQHF
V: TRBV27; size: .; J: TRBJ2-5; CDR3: CASSFQWRETQYF
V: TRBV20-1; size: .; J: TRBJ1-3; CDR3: CSATRRESGNTIYF
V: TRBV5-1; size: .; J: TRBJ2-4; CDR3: CASSWSGDQNIQYF